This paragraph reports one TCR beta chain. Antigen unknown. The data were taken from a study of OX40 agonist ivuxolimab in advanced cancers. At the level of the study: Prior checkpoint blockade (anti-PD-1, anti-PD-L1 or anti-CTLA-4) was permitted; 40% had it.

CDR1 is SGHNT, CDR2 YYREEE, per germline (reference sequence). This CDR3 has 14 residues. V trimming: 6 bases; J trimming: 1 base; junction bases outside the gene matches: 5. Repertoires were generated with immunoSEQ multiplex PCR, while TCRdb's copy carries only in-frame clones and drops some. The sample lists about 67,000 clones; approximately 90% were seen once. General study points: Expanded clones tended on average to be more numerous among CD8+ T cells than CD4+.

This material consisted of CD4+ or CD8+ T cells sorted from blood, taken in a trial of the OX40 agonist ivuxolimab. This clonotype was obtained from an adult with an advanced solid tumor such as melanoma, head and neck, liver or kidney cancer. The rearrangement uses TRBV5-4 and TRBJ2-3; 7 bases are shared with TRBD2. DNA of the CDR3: TGTGCCAGCAAGTCGAGCGGGGGCACAGATACGCAGTATTTT. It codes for CASKSSGGTDTQYF.